This T cell receptor (beta chain) originates from a study of blood T cell repertoires in COVID-19. Study background: COVID-19 samples collected from the United States, Italy and Spain covered acute and convalescent phases. The cDNA or gDNA used as material had been derived from T cells, B-cell-depleted T cells, or PBMCs.

In the study's own analysis: The assay estimated nucleated cells by amplifying reference gene primers. TCRdb's table, derived via immunoSEQ multiplex PCR, lists solely in-frame clones and lacks some. V, J and clone size reflect that table, while D and trimming were determined from the DNA. Here the sample spans 130,000 or so clones, approximately 74% being singletons. The CDR3 runs to 14 residues. Germline V gene data show CDR1 as LNHDA and CDR2 as SQIVND (reference sequence). The V gene end was trimmed by 6 bases and the J gene end by 0 bases; junction bases not matched to a gene: 2. This clone was counted between two and nine times.

The sequenced material came from peripheral blood. V gene TRBV19 combines with J gene TRBJ2-1, with 7 bases that match TRBD2. The clonotype comes from a woman in her 70s with acute or convalescent COVID-19. CDR3 coding DNA: TGTGCCAGTAGGGGCGGGAGCTCCTACAATGAGCAGTTCTTC. This encodes CASRGGSSYNEQFF.